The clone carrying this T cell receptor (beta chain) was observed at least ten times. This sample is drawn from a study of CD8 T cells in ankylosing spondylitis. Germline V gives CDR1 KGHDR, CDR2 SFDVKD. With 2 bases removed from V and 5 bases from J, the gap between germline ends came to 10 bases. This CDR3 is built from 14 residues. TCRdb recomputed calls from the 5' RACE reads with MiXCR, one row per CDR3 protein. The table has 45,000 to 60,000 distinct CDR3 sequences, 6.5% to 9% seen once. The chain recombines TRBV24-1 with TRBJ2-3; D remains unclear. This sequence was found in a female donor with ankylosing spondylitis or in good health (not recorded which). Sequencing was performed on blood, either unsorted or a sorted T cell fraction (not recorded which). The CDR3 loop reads CATSDSSLVDTQYF. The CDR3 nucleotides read TGTGCCACCAGTGATTCCAGTCTGGTAGATACGCAGTATTTT.